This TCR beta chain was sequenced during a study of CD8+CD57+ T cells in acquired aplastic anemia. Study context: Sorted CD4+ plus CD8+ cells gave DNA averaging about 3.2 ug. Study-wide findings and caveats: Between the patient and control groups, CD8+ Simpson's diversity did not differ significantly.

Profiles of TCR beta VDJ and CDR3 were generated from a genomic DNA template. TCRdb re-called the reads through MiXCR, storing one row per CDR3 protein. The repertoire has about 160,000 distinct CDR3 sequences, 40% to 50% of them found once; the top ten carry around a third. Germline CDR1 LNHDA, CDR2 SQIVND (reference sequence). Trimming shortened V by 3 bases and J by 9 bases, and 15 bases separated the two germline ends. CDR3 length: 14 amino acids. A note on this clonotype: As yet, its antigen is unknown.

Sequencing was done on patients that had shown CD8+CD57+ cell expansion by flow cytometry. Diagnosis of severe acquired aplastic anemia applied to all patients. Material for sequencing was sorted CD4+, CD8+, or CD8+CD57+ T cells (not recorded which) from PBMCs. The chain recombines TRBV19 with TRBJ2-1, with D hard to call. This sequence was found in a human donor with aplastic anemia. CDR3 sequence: CASSMSWKDAEQFF. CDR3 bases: TGTGCCAGTAGTATGAGTTGGAAGGACGCTGAGCAGTTCTTC.